What follows is one TCR beta chain and its context. Its antigen is currently unknown. Expressed TCRB transcripts were sequenced after all isolated RNA was converted to cDNA. TCRdb's copy holds only in-frame clones and misses some; the assay was immunoSEQ multiplex PCR. The sample includes about 400,000 clones, roughly 12% of them seen just once. Trimming took off 3 bases at V and 0 bases at J, with 14 bases between the two ends. This CDR3 contains 16 residues. The germline gives CDR1 LGHNA, CDR2 YNFKEQ. Every donor had blood drawn once into heparin, roughly 0.11 L on average. CD45RO/CCR7/CD25/CD127/CD95/CD27 separated CD4+ naive, central memory, regulatory and stem cell-like memory cells by sorting. The sample belongs to a study of beta chain features in type 1 diabetes. Study-level background: Patients did not differ from healthy donors in age, gender or cell yield. Study results and limitations: Across all four CD4+ subsets, people with type 1 diabetes showed modestly shorter TCRB CDR3s. A potential PCR bias toward shorter templates would be equal in patient and control samples.

The sequenced sample was naive CD4+ T cells from blood. This sequence joins TRBV4-2 and TRBJ1-1; D possibly corresponds to TRBD1 (5 bases). This clonotype was sampled from a woman aged 18-29 years with type 1 diabetes. CDR3 region: CASSHDGGGLNTEAFF. In DNA, the CDR3 is TGTGCCAGCAGCCACGATGGGGGGGGACTGAACACTGAAGCTTTCTTT.